This T cell receptor beta chain is drawn from a study of blood T cell repertoires in COVID-19. Study-wide background: The origin of the acute and convalescent COVID-19 samples was the United States, Italy and Spain. Sources were T cells, B-cell-depleted T cells, or PBMCs; the material itself was cDNA or gDNA.

Original processing methods: Amplification with reference gene primers provided the estimates of nucleated cell counts. This table comes from immunoSEQ multiplex PCR, and its TCRdb copy is limited to in-frame clones, with some not included. The DNA was the basis for D and trimming; V, J and clone size are from that table. The sample lists roughly 250,000 clones, 90% occurring once. V shed 7 bases, J shed 4 bases, and the junction held 8 bases outside the gene matches. CDR1 SNHLY and CDR2 FYNNEI come from the germline V gene. This CDR3 region has 15 residues. The sequencing input was peripheral blood. The rearrangement joins TRBV2 to TRBJ2-2; 8 nucleotides match TRBD2. The receptor's source is a woman aged 40-49 years with acute or convalescent COVID-19. The CDR3 sequence is CASTISGTSTGELFF. In DNA, the CDR3 is TGTGCCAGCACCATTAGCGGGACTAGCACCGGGGAGCTGTTTTTT. Supplemented by reference TRBV2 and TRBJ2-2, the full variable domain reads EPEVTQTPSHQVTQMGQEVILRCVPISNHLYFYWYRQILGQKVEFLVSFYNNEISEKSEIFDDQFSVERPDGSNFTLKIRSTKLEDSAMYFCASTISGTSTGELFFGEGSRLTVL.